This TCR beta chain was sequenced in a study of blood T cells in healthy people across ages. Overall study results and limits: Fewer expanded clones and more diversity marked long-lived versus aged donors.

A second about 7 to 12 cycle PCR used barcoded and J-beta primers. Each CDR3 protein is one row after TCRdb ran MiXCR on the 5' RACE reads. This table has over 1,300,000 distinct CDR3 sequences, almost 60% appearing once. The V gene's germline CDR1 is DFQATT and CDR2 SNEGSKA (reference sequence). V shed 0 bases, J shed 4 bases, and the junction held 8 bases outside the gene matches. The CDR3 contains 15 residues. There were healthy Caucasian individuals from Russia, aged roughly 6 to 95, serving as donors. This clonotype was counted between two and nine times. Antigen: not known. The TCR comes from a man younger than 30 in good health. The sample consisted of blood. This sequence joins TRBV20-1 and TRBJ2-7; 8 positions match TRBD1. DNA of the CDR3: TGCAGTGCTAGAGATTTGGGACAGGTCGGGTACGAGCAGTACTTC. Protein sequence: CSARDLGQVGYEQYF.